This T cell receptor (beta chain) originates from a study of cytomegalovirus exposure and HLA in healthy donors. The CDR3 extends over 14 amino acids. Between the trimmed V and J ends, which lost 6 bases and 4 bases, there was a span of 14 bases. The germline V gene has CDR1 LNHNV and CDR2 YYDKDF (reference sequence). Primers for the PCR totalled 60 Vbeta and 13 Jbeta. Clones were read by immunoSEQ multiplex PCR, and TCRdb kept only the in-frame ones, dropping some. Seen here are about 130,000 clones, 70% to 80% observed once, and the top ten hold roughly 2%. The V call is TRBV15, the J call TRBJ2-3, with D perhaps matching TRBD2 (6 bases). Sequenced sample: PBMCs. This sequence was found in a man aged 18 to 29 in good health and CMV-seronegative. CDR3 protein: CATRREEVADTQYF. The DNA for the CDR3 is TGTGCCACCAGGAGGGAGGAGGTTGCAGATACGCAGTATTTT.